The next 28 T cell receptor beta chains were all read from a single sample in a study of T cells in Graves' hyperthyroidism and ophthalmopathy (dated by TCRdb to the late 2010s). The protocol used for the library was multiplex PCR. Sequencing was carried out with an Illumina HiSeq 2000. TCR beta CDR3 regions were amplified from RNA transcripts. A first-round RT-PCR of the TCR CDR3 used the HTBI primer set with the Qiagen OneStep RT-PCR kit. Using fastp at Q25 and MiXCR, TCRdb reprocessed the public reads and kept productive beta chains. One record per CDR3 amino acid sequence lists the most common genes and DNA. In all, the sample holds about 590,000 distinct CDR3 sequences, and about a sixth of those were seen once. Of the sample, 7.3% is held by the ten largest clones. The material sequenced was blood. The source is a woman aged 25 to 39 with Graves' hyperthyroidism.

This clonotype was seen many times. The chain carries TRBV11-1 and TRBJ2-5; TRBD2 matches 13 bases. The germline V gene has CDR1 SGHAT and CDR2 FQDESV (reference sequence). Trimming took 4 bases from V and 2 from J; bases not matched to a gene: 4. This CDR3 contains 16 residues. The CDR3 nucleotides read TGTGCCAGCAGCTGGACTAGCGGGAGTCTTCAAGAGACCCAGTACTTC. Translated: CASSWTSGSLQETQYF. The full variable domain, rest sourced from reference TRBV11-1 and TRBJ2-5, is EAEVAQSPRYKITEKSQAVAFWCDPISGHATLYWYRQILGQGPELLVQFQDESVVDDSQLPKDRFSAERLKGVDSTLKIQPAELGDSAMYLCASSWTSGSLQETQYFGPGTRLLVL.

This clonotype was picked up a small number of times. CDR3 bases: TGTGCCAGCACCCCTCGCCAGGGGGGAGAGACCCAGTACTTC. This translates into CASTPRQGGETQYF. The chain couples TRBV12-3 or TRBV12-4 to TRBJ2-5; a possible D gene is TRBD1 (7 bases). The CDR3 spans 14 residues. The V end was cut by 7 bases, the J end by 4 bases, with 16 bases between.

J is TRBJ2-7 and V is TRBV9, with 7 bases that match TRBD2. The CDR3 is 15 amino acids. Germline lookup yields CDR1 SGDLS and CDR2 YYNGEE. With V trimmed by 0 bases and J by 3 bases, 6 bases remained unmatched. CDR3 sequence reads: CASSVEPAGNYEQYF. DNA of the CDR3: TGTGCCAGCAGCGTAGAACCAGCGGGGAACTACGAGCAGTACTTC. The full variable domain, its missing parts supplied by reference TRBV9 and TRBJ2-7, is DSGVTQTPKHLITATGQRVTLRCSPRSGDLSVYWYQQSLDQGLQFLIQYYNGEERAKGNILERFSAQQFPDLHSELNLSSLELGDSALYFCASSVEPAGNYEQYFGPGTRLTVT.

Comments on this clonotype: At one boundary the junction diverges from the germline segment, which might be a read error. The rearrangement joins TRBV7-2 to TRBJ2-5, with TRBD1 identical over 10 bases. The CDR3 covers 17 residues. Looked up from germline, CDR1 is SGHTA and CDR2 is FQGNSA. CDR3 nucleotide sequence: TGCGCCAGCAGCTTGGAGGACAGGGGGAAATTCCAAGTGACCCAGTACTTC. Amino acid sequence: CASSLEDRGKFQVTQYF.

The chain carries TRBV9 and TRBJ2-7, with D perhaps given as TRBD1 or TRBD2 (5 bases each). This CDR3 comprises 15 residues. Germline loops: CDR1 SGDLS, CDR2 YYNGEE. V was pared by 4 bases and J by 0 bases, with 14 bases between. CDR3 sequence (DNA): TGTGCCAGCAGCAAAGGGACGGTGGGCTCCTACGAGCAGTACTTC. Protein sequence: CASSKGTVGSYEQYF.

This clonotype has ten or more counts. This rearrangement joins TRBV7-2 to TRBJ2-1; D gene ambiguous. This CDR3 region has 13 residues. Germline V CDR1 and CDR2: SGHTA, FQGNSA. V shed 1 base and J shed 9 bases, with 10 bases lying between them. The CDR3 loop reads CASSLVLGIEQFF. The CDR3 coding sequence is TGTGCCAGCAGCTTAGTCCTAGGCATTGAGCAGTTCTTC. The full variable domain, completed using reference TRBV7-2 and TRBJ2-1, is GAGVSQSPSNKVTEKGKDVELRCDPISGHTALYWYRQSLGQGLEFLIYFQGNSAPDKSGLPSDRFSAERTGGSVSTLTIQRTQQEDSAVYLCASSLVLGIEQFFGPGTRLTVL.

This sequence joins TRBV13 and TRBJ2-1; 11 nucleotides agree with TRBD1. With V trimmed by 4 bases and J by 9 bases, 2 bases remained unmatched. CDR1 and CDR2 from the germline V gene are PRHDT and FYEKMQ (reference sequence). The CDR3 has 13 amino acids. The DNA of the CDR3 is TGTGCCAGCAGCTGGACAGGGGGCTCTGAGCAGTTCTTC. It translates to CASSWTGGSEQFF.

The table lists this clonotype with many counts. The V gene is TRBV5-1, the J gene TRBJ1-1; D possibly corresponds to TRBD1 (6 bases). Germline loops: CDR1 SGHRS, CDR2 YFSETQ. The CDR3 contains 13 residues. Between the trimmed V and J ends, which lost 4 bases and 3 bases, there was a span of 10 bases. Here the CDR3 reads CASSLRQDTEAFF. The CDR3 DNA reads as TGCGCCAGCAGCCTTCGACAGGACACTGAAGCTTTCTTT.

The table lists this clonotype with many counts. The chain couples TRBV20-1 to TRBJ2-3, with TRBD2 matching over 10 bases. The CDR3 is 15 residues long. V trimming: 5 bases; J trimming: 2 bases; junction bases outside the gene matches: 7. Germline lookup yields CDR1 DFQATT and CDR2 SNEGSKA (reference sequence). CDR3 nucleotide sequence: TGCAGTGCTTCCCGACTAGCGGGCTACACAGATACGCAGTATTTT. It translates to CSASRLAGYTDTQYF.

At least ten counts were recorded for this clonotype. CDR3 sequence: CASSLVPSGSGNIQYF. DNA of the CDR3: TGTGCCAGCAGCTTAGTGCCTAGCGGGAGTGGAAACATTCAGTACTTC. The chain is built from TRBV11-2 and TRBJ2-4, with 10 bases matching TRBD2. The V gene's germline CDR1 is SGHAT and CDR2 FQNNGV. V shed 1 base, J shed 6 bases, and the junction held 6 bases outside the gene matches. The CDR3 length is 16 residues.

The genes are TRBV18 and TRBJ1-1; TRBD1 matches 9 bases. Losses at the gene ends were 6 bases for V and 1 base for J; bases not matched to a gene: 9. Germline CDR1 reads KGHSH; CDR2 reads LQKENI. This CDR3 region has 16 residues. CDR3 nucleotide sequence: TGTGCCAGCTCCCTAGGGACAGGGTACGAGAACACTGAAGCTTTCTTT. The encoded protein is CASSLGTGYENTEAFF.

A few counts support this clonotype. The V and J genes are TRBV27 and TRBJ2-2; D may be TRBD2 (6 bases). Germline values: CDR1 MNHEY, CDR2 SMNVEV (reference sequence). V was cut by 5 bases and J by 6 bases, with 13 bases left in between. CDR3 length: 14 residues. The CDR3 spells CASSAAGGSGELFF. In DNA, the CDR3 is TGTGCCAGCAGTGCGGCTGGAGGGTCCGGGGAGCTGTTTTTT.

This clonotype came up a few times. The chain links TRBV25-1 to TRBJ2-7, with D perhaps TRBD1 (6 bases). The V end was cut by 6 bases, the J end by 1 base, with 13 bases between. The CDR3 contains 14 residues. In germline, CDR1 is MGHDK, CDR2 SYGVNS. This CDR3 is CASSLDSPSYEQYF. CDR3 nucleotides: TGTGCCAGCAGCTTGGACAGTCCATCCTACGAGCAGTACTTC.

This rearrangement joins TRBV30 to TRBJ2-3; 8 bases match TRBD2. The CDR3 runs to 14 residues. Germline CDR1 and CDR2: GTSNPN and SVGIG (reference sequence). V shed 0 bases, J shed 6 bases, and the junction held 5 bases outside the gene matches. The CDR3 protein is CAWSVQGLADTQYF. For the CDR3, the DNA is TGTGCCTGGAGTGTCCAAGGACTAGCCGATACGCAGTATTTT.

This clonotype was picked up many times. The chain carries TRBV7-2 and TRBJ2-3; possible D gene TRBD2, 5 bases. Trimming stripped 3 bases from V and 3 bases from J, with 13 bases between. From germline, CDR1 is SGHTA and CDR2 FQGNSA. This CDR3 is 15 amino acids long. This CDR3 is CASSFSTSKTDTQYF. Written as DNA, the CDR3 is TGTGCCAGCAGCTTTAGTACTAGTAAGACAGATACGCAGTATTTT.

The CDR3 bases are TGTGCCAGTAGTATTGCGTCTTACTCCTACAATGAGCAGTTCTTC. It specifies CASSIASYSYNEQFF. The chain is built from TRBV19 and TRBJ2-1; D not certain. Germline lookup yields CDR1 LNHDA and CDR2 SQIVND (reference sequence). Trimming cost V 3 bases and J 0 bases, with 9 bases left between them. The CDR3 has 15 residues. Combining the CDR3 with reference TRBV19 and TRBJ2-1 gives the whole variable domain DGGITQSPKYLFRKEGQNVTLSCEQNLNHDAMYWYRQDPGQGLRLIYYSQIVNDFQKGDIAEGYSVSREKKESFPLTVTSAQKNPTAFYLCASSIASYSYNEQFFGPGTRLTVL.

This clonotype was counted ten times or more. The chain has TRBV6-1 and TRBJ2-7; D is possibly TRBD2 (6 bases). The CDR3 length is 12 residues. The germline V gene encodes CDR1 MNHNS and CDR2 SASEGT. With 5 bases removed from V and 5 bases from J, the gap between germline ends came to 10 bases. The CDR3 protein is CASSRGNDEQYF. CDR3 bases: TGTGCCAGCAGTCGCGGGAACGACGAGCAGTACTTC.

This clonotype was observed a single time. This sequence joins TRBV11-2 and TRBJ2-1; D not certain. V gave up 4 bases and J gave up 2 bases, with 6 bases separating them. This CDR3 has 13 amino acids. CDR1 is SGHAT, CDR2 FQNNGV, per germline. For the CDR3, the DNA is TGTGCCAGCAGCTCAGCCCCCTACAATGAGCAGTTCTTC. This translates into CASSSAPYNEQFF.

V usage is TRBV7-9 and J usage is TRBJ2-7; TRBD1 aligns across 7 bases. V lost 5 bases, J lost 3 bases, and 7 bases stayed unmatched. The CDR3 totals 14 residues. Per the germline V gene, CDR1 is SEHNR and CDR2 is FQNEAQ (reference sequence). The CDR3 loop reads CASSLLDRDYEQYF. DNA of the CDR3: TGTGCCAGCAGCCTCCTAGACAGGGACTACGAGCAGTACTTC.

Concerning this clonotype itself: A much larger clonotype is one base distant, so this may be a read error. The V call is TRBV2, the J call TRBJ2-2, with D possibly being TRBD1 (6 bases). CDR3 length: 15 residues. The germline gives CDR1 SNHLY, CDR2 FYNNEI. CDR3 bases: TGTACCAGCAGTGCAAGTACACAGGGTGGCGGGGAGCTGTTTTTT. Translation gives CTSSASTQGGGELFF.

This clonotype came up many times. The chain carries TRBV20-1 and TRBJ2-1; 7 positions match TRBD1. CDR3 length: 16 amino acids. V was clipped by 4 bases and J by 7 bases; unmatched bases: 16. CDR1 and CDR2 from the germline V gene are DFQATT and SNEGSKA (reference sequence). The CDR3: CSAITLSGTVLNEQFF. The DNA of the CDR3 is TGCAGTGCTATCACTTTGTCTGGGACAGTCCTTAATGAGCAGTTCTTC.

Ten or more counts support this clonotype. This chain connects TRBV6-2 or TRBV6-3 to TRBJ2-1, with D unresolved. The V gene lost 2 bases and the J gene lost 7 bases, with 6 bases spanning the gap. Germline values: CDR1 MNHEY, CDR2 SVGEGT. The CDR3 contains 12 residues. The chain's CDR3 is CASSYVGNEQFF. As DNA, the CDR3 is TGTGCCAGCAGTTACGTGGGTAATGAGCAGTTCTTC.

This clonotype has ten or more counts. The chain links TRBV29-1 to TRBJ1-5; D remains unclear. The CDR3 has 11 residues. Germline CDR1 reads SQVTM; CDR2 reads ANQGSEA. The CDR3 here is CRDPRMQPQHF. The CDR3 bases are TGCAGGGATCCGAGGATGCAGCCCCAGCATTTT.

The table lists this clonotype with many counts. The rearrangement links TRBV7-3 to TRBJ2-7; D is unclear. Trimming removed 0 bases from V and 6 bases from J, with 9 bases in between. This CDR3 contains 13 residues. Germline CDR1 reads SGHTA; CDR2 reads FQGTGA. CDR3 protein: CASSLTGDREQYF. CDR3 nucleotides: TGTGCCAGCAGCTTAACCGGAGATCGCGAGCAGTACTTC.

This clonotype was picked up many times. This chain joins TRBV7-2 and TRBJ2-6; 11 bases align to TRBD1. Unmatched junction bases numbered 1, after V lost 1 base and J lost 2 bases. The CDR3 covers 17 residues. Per germline, CDR1 SGHTA and CDR2 FQGNSA. CDR3 protein: CASSLGGQGAGANVLTF. The CDR3 nucleotides read TGTGCCAGCAGCTTAGGGGGACAGGGGGCTGGGGCCAACGTCCTGACTTTC.

This clonotype was seen repeatedly, ten times or more. The chain combines TRBV2 with TRBJ2-7; 7 positions match TRBD1. Germline lookup yields CDR1 SNHLY and CDR2 FYNNEI. This CDR3 is 14 amino acids long. Trimming removed 7 bases from V and 3 bases from J; junction bases left unmatched: 9. CDR3 coding DNA: TGTGCCAGCACTCGCGACAGGGCCCTCTACGAGCAGTACTTC. Translating gives CASTRDRALYEQYF.

The table lists this clonotype with many counts. The rearrangement links TRBV5-5 to TRBJ2-2; a weak D match, TRBD1 (5 bases). The CDR3 contains 14 residues. The germline V and J ends were trimmed by 3 bases and 0 bases, with 6 bases remaining between them. The germline V gene has CDR1 SGHKS and CDR2 YYEKEE (reference sequence). The CDR3 DNA is TGTGCCAGCAGCTCGACAGCGAACACCGGGGAGCTGTTTTTT. Its protein product is CASSSTANTGELFF. The full variable domain, completed using reference TRBV5-5 and TRBJ2-2, is DAGVTQSPTHLIKTRGQQVTLRCSPISGHKSVSWYQQVLGQGPQFIFQYYEKEERGRGNFPDRFSARQFPNYSSELNVNALLLGDSALYLCASSSTANTGELFFGEGSRLTVL.

The chain recombines TRBV5-1 with TRBJ2-1; D may match TRBD1 or TRBD2 (5 bases each). Trimming stripped 6 bases from V and 6 bases from J, with 16 bases between. The V gene's germline CDR1 is SGHRS and CDR2 YFSETQ. The CDR3 extends over 14 amino acids. The CDR3 region is CASKKGSPINEQFF. The CDR3 region has the DNA TGCGCCAGCAAGAAGGGGAGCCCAATCAATGAGCAGTTCTTC.